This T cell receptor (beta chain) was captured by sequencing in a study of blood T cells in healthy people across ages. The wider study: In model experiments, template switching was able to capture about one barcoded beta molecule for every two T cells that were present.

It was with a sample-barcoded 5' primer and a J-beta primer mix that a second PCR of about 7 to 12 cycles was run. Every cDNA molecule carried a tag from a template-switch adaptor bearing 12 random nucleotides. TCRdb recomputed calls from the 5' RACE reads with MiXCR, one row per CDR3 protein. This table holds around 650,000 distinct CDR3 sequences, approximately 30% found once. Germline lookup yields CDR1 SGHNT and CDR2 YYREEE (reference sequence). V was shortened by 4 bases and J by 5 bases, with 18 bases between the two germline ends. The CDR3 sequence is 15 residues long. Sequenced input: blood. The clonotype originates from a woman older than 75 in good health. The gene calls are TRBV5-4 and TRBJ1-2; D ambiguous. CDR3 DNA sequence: TGTGCCAGCAGCAACCGCCTGGAATCCCTATATGGCTACACCTTC. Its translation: CASSNRLESLYGYTF.